This is a list of T cell receptor beta chains from one sample in a study of T cells after yellow fever vaccination. TCRdb itself ran the 5' RACE reads through MiXCR, one entry per CDR3 protein. Of roughly 310,000 distinct CDR3 sequences in the sample, 3.6% were seen once. This specimen was PBMCs, taken on the day of the yellow fever booster vaccination. The origin of the receptors is a man aged 18 to 30 who received the YFV17D yellow fever vaccine. Both conserved end residues are part of each CDR3. D genes are given only for firm matches. Part of the rows lack a size; the others show once, few, many or a class for expanded clones.

size	D	V	J	DNA	CDR3
once	-	TRBV5-1	TRBJ1-2	TGCGCCAGCAGCTACCCCGCCGGGGTCTATGGCATCACCTTC	CASSYPAGVYGITF
many	-	TRBV2	TRBJ1-2	TGTGCCAGCACTAACGGGGCAACTCAAGGCTATGGCTACACCTTC	CASTNGATQGYGYTF
-	-	TRBV5-4	TRBJ1-1	TGTGCCAGCAGCTTGGCCTCGACAGGGAACACTGAAGCTTTCTTT	CASSLASTGNTEAFF
many	TRBD2	TRBV7-9	TRBJ2-5	TGTGCCAGCAGCCCCATCCGACTAGCGACCCGGGAGACCCAGTACTTC	CASSPIRLATRETQYF
-	-	TRBV20-1	TRBJ1-5	TGCAGTGCTCCCGGGGAACAGGGCAATCAGCCCCAGCATTTT	CSAPGEQGNQPQHF
-	-	TRBV20-1	TRBJ2-3	TGCAGTGCTAGACCCAGGGGAATCAGGAGTTTAGATACGCAGTATTTT	CSARPRGIRSLDTQYF
-	TRBD2	TRBV11-3	TRBJ2-3	TGTGCCAGCAGGAACTCGCGGGAGGGCACAGATACGCAGTATTTT	CASRNSREGTDTQYF
-	TRBD1	TRBV5-6	TRBJ2-1	TGTGCCAGCAGCTTCCTCGGGACAGGGTCATTCAATGAGCAGTTCTTC	CASSFLGTGSFNEQFF
-	-	TRBV21-1	TRBJ2-5	TGTGCCAGCAGCTCCTCGGGACTAGCGCAAGAGACCCAGTACTTC	CASSSSGLAQETQYF
few	TRBD1	TRBV6-6	TRBJ1-6	TGTGCCAGCAGCGAGAGACAGGGGAATTCACCCCTCCACTTT	CASSERQGNSPLHF
-	-	TRBV4-1	TRBJ1-6	TGCGCCAGCAGCCTCGGTGGTGGGGGAAATTCACCCCTCCACTTT	CASSLGGGGNSPLHF
many	TRBD1	TRBV6-5	TRBJ2-2	TGTGCCAGCAAACCGACAGGGGCCGGGGAGCTGTTTTTT	CASKPTGAGELFF
few	-	TRBV5-1	TRBJ1-4	TGCGCCAGCAGCTTGGTGGGACAAGCGCCCGAAAAACTGTTTTTT	CASSLVGQAPEKLFF
many	-	TRBV12-5	TRBJ1-5	TGTGCTACGAGAGGGGGACCCAATCAGCCCCAGCATTTT	CATRGGPNQPQHF
-	-	TRBV20-1	TRBJ2-1	TGCAGTGCTAGTGAGGAGGCAGCCTACAATGAGCAGTTCTTC	CSASEEAAYNEQFF
many	-	TRBV5-6	TRBJ2-5	TGTGCCAGCAGCTTGGATGTTGGGTGGGAGACCCAGTACTTC	CASSLDVGWETQYF
-	TRBD1	TRBV7-9	TRBJ2-7	TGTGCCAGCAGCCCGGGACAGGGGTGGGAGCAGTACTTC	CASSPGQGWEQYF
-	-	TRBV7-9	TRBJ2-7	TGTGCCAGCAGCTTGTACCGGGCCCTCGGGATTGGCTACGAGCAGTACTTC	CASSLYRALGIGYEQYF
-	-	TRBV4-3	TRBJ1-1	TGCGCCAGTTCCCGGGGGGCGGACACTGAAGCTTTCTTT	CASSRGADTEAFF
many	-	TRBV7-2	TRBJ1-2	TGTGCCAGCAGCCCAGGGGTGGCAGGGTCATCTAACTATGGCTACACCTTC	CASSPGVAGSSNYGYTF
many	-	TRBV5-6	TRBJ1-2	TGTGCCAGCAGTCGCAGGGGAGGGGGCTACACCTTC	CASSRRGGGYTF
few	-	TRBV3-1	TRBJ1-5	TGTGCCAGCAGCCAAGATTTAGTCCAAAATCAGCCCCAGCATTTT	CASSQDLVQNQPQHF
many	-	TRBV7-2	TRBJ2-5	TGTGCCAGCAGGTTCAAGGGGCCTCAAGAGACCCAGTACTTC	CASRFKGPQETQYF
-	-	TRBV5-6	TRBJ2-3	TGTGCCAGCAGGGGTAAGGATACGCAGTATTTT	CASRGKDTQYF
many	-	TRBV5-6	TRBJ2-3	TGTGCCAGCAGCGTGGGACATTCAGGAGCAGATACGCAGTATTTT	CASSVGHSGADTQYF
many	-	TRBV7-3	TRBJ1-1	TGTGCCAGCAGTATTGACAGTAACACTGAAGCTTTCTTT	CASSIDSNTEAFF
many	-	TRBV7-6	TRBJ2-1	TGTGCCAGCAGCTTAGCTTCCAAGTATTACAATGAGCAGTTCTTC	CASSLASKYYNEQFF
-	-	TRBV6-6	TRBJ1-5	TGTGCCAGCAGTTATGGCGGGGCAAATCAGCCCCAGCATTTT	CASSYGGANQPQHF
few	-	TRBV5-1	TRBJ1-2	TGCGCCAGCAGCTGGGCGGGGGAGAATGGCTACACCTTC	CASSWAGENGYTF
few	TRBD1	TRBV5-8	TRBJ2-2	TGTGCCAGCAGCTTACGACAGGGGCGGGCCGGGGAGCTGTTTTTT	CASSLRQGRAGELFF
many	-	TRBV7-9	TRBJ2-3	TGTGCCAGCCGGCTTTTGGATACGCAGTATTTT	CASRLLDTQYF
-	-	TRBV10-3	TRBJ2-1	TGTGCCATCAGTGAGTCTGTTCTAGCCTCCTACAATGAGCAGTTCTTC	CAISESVLASYNEQFF
few	-	TRBV3-1	TRBJ1-6	TGTGCCAGCAGCCAAGGGGTCCAGGGTCGCTCACCCCTCCACTTT	CASSQGVQGRSPLHF
few	-	TRBV9	TRBJ1-2	TGTGCCAGCAGCGAGCGAGAGGGGAGCTACACCTTC	CASSEREGSYTF
few	-	TRBV6-5	TRBJ1-2	TGTGCCAGCAGTTACCTTTCAGGGTGGGCTAACTATGGCTACACCTTC	CASSYLSGWANYGYTF
-	-	TRBV4-2	TRBJ1-4	TGTGCCAGCAGCCAAGATTACAGAGCTAATGAAAAACTGTTTTTT	CASSQDYRANEKLFF
many	-	TRBV12-3/TRBV12-4	TRBJ1-2	TGTGCCAGCACCCACCCCAGTTATGGCTACACCTTC	CASTHPSYGYTF
many	-	TRBV5-1	TRBJ1-2	TGCGCCAGCAGCTTGGGGTCGGCGAATATCAACTATGGCTACACCTTC	CASSLGSANINYGYTF
-	-	TRBV7-2	TRBJ1-4	TGTGCCAGCAGCTTACTAGGCGGGGCAACTAATGAAAAACTGTTTTTT	CASSLLGGATNEKLFF
few	TRBD2	TRBV7-3	TRBJ2-2	TGTGCCAGCAGCTACCTCGGGGGACTACCGAACACCGGGGAGCTGTTTTTT	CASSYLGGLPNTGELFF
many	-	TRBV10-3	TRBJ1-1	TGTGCCATCGCAACGAGGGACTTCAACACTGAAGCTTTCTTT	CAIATRDFNTEAFF
-	-	TRBV20-1	TRBJ2-7	TGCAGCGTGATGCCGGGACCACTGCAGGGCTCCTACGAGCAGTACTTC	CSVMPGPLQGSYEQYF